This T cell receptor (beta chain) was recovered during a study of patients and donors after allogeneic stem cell transplantation. TCRdb ran MiXCR on the RT-PCR reads and lists one entry per CDR3 protein. The sample consists of fewer than 200,000 distinct CDR3 sequences, roughly 31% of them appearing once. This sequence was found in a human donor who was either an allogeneic HSCT recipient or a stem cell or donor lymphocyte infusion donor (not recorded which). It is not recorded whose cells these are; they may come from a transplant donor. The sample consisted of blood, either unsorted or a sorted T cell fraction (not recorded which).

Written as DNA, the CDR3 is TGCAGTGCTACGGGACCGGCTAATGAAAAACTGTTTTTT. It codes for CSATGPANEKLFF. J is TRBJ1-4 and V is TRBV20-1; D may be TRBD1 (5 bases). Germline lookup yields CDR1 DFQATT and CDR2 SNEGSKA (reference sequence). V was trimmed by 4 bases and J by 3 bases, leaving 9 bases between them. The CDR3 loop spans 13 amino acids.